Below, one T cell receptor (beta chain) is given with its context. Described time point: after neoadjuvant nivolumab, at surgical resection. Stage II-IVA oral cavity squamous cell carcinoma was new and untreated by systemic or radiation therapy. The data are from a study of neoadjuvant anti-PD-1 for oral cavity cancer. Sequencing used immunoSEQ multiplex PCR; TCRdb keeps in-frame clones, though not all of them. The table includes about 68,000 clones, about 85% detected once. Material: PBMCs, obtained after nivolumab (anti-PD-1) treatment. This clonotype originated in a person aged 35 to 85 with oral cavity squamous cell carcinoma.

CDR3 loop: CASSGGTAPQHF. The CDR3 region has the DNA TGTGCCAGCAGTGGGGGGACAGCGCCCCAGCATTTT. V usage is TRBV25-1 and J usage is TRBJ1-5, with 7 bases that match TRBD1. The V gene's germline CDR1 is MGHDK and CDR2 SYGVNS. The CDR3 has 12 amino acids. V lost 4 bases and J lost 9; bases outside the gene matches: 3.